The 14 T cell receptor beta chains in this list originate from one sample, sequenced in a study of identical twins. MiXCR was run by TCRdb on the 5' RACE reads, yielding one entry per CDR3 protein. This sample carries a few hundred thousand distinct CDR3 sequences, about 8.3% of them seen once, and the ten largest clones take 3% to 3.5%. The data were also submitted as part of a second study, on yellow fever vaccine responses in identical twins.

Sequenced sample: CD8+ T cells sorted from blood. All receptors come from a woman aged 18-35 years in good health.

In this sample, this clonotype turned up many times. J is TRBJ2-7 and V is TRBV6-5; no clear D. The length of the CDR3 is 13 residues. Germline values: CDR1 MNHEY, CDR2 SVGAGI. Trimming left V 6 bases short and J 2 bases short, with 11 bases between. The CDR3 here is CASSLQQTYEQYF. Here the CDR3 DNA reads TGTGCCAGCAGCTTACAACAAACCTACGAGCAGTACTTC.

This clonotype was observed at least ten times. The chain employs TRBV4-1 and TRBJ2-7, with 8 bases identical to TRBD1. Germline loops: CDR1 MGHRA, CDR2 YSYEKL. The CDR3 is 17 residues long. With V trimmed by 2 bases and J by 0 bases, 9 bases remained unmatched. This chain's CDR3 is CASSQLSGTGLSYEQYF. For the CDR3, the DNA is TGCGCCAGCAGCCAACTCTCCGGGACAGGCCTCTCCTACGAGCAGTACTTC.

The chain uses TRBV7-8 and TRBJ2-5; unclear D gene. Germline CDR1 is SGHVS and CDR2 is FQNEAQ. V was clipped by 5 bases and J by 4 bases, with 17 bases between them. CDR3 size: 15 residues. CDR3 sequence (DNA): TGTGCCAGCAGCCCAACAAGTTTATTCGGAGAGACCCAGTACTTC. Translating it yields CASSPTSLFGETQYF. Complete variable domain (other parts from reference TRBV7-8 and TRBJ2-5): GAGVSQSPRYKVAKRGQDVALRCDPISGHVSLFWYQQALGQGPEFLTYFQNEAQLDKSGLPSDRFFAERPEGSVSTLKIQRTQQEDSAVYLCASSPTSLFGETQYFGPGTRLLVL.

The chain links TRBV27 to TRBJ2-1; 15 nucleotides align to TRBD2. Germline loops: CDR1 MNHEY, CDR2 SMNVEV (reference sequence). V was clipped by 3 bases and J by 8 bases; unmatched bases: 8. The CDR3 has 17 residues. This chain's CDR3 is CASSFLGLAGGFDEQFF. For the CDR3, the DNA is TGTGCCAGCAGTTTTCTAGGACTAGCGGGAGGGTTCGATGAGCAGTTCTTC.

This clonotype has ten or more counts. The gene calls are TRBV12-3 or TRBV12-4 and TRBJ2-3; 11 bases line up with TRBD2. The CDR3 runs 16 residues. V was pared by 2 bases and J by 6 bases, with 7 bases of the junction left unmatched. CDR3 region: CASSLYLAGGRDTQYF. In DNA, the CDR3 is TGTGCCAGCAGTTTATATCTAGCGGGGGGCCGGGATACGCAGTATTTT.

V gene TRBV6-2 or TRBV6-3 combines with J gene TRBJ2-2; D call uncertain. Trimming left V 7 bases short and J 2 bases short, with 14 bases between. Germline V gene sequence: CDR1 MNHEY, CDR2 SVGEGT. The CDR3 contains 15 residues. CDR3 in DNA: TGTGCCAGCACCACCCGGGTTAGTAACACCGGGGAGCTGTTTTTT. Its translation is CASTTRVSNTGELFF.

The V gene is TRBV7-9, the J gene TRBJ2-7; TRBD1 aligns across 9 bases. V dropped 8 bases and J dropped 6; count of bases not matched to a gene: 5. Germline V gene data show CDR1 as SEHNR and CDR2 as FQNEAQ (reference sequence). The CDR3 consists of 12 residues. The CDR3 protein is CASRDRAFEQYF. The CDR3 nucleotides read TGTGCCAGCCGGGACAGGGCTTTCGAGCAGTACTTC. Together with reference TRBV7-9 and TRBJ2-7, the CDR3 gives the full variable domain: DTGVSQNPRHKITKRGQNVTFRCDPISEHNRLYWYRQTLGQGPEFLTYFQNEAQLEKSRLLSDRFSAERPKGSFSTLEIQRTEQGDSAMYLCASRDRAFEQYFGPGTRLTVT.

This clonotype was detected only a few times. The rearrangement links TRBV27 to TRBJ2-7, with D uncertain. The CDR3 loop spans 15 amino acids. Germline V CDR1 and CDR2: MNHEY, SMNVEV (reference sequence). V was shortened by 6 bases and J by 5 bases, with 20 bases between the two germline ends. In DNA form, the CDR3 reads TGTGCCAGCAGCCTTTCGCGGACCAACTACCACGAGCAGTACTTC. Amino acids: CASSLSRTNYHEQYF.

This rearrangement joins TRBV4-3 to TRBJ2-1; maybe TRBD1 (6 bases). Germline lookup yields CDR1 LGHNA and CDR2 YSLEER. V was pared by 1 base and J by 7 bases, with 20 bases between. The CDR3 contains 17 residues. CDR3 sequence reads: CASSQVISTGPENEQFF. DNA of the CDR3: TGCGCCAGCAGCCAAGTCATATCGACAGGCCCTGAGAATGAGCAGTTCTTC.

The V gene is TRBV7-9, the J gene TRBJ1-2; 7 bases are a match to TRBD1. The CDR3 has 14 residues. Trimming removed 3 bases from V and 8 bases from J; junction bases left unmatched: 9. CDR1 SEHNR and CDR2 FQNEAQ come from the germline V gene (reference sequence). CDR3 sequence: CASSFSGGSYGYTF. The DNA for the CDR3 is TGTGCCAGCAGCTTTTCAGGGGGTAGTTACGGCTACACCTTC.

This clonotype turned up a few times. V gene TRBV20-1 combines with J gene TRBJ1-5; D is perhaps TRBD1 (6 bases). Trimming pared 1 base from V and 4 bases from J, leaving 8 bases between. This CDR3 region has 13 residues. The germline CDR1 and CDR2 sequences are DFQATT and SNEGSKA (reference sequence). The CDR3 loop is CSARGTENQPQHF. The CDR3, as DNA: TGCAGTGCTAGAGGGACAGAAAATCAGCCCCAGCATTTT.

The CDR3 region has the DNA TGTGCCAGCAGTTCTAGGGTGTCCTACGAGCAGTACTTC. This translates into CASSSRVSYEQYF. This chain uses TRBV28 with TRBJ2-7; D is undetermined. The CDR3 runs 13 residues. Trimming shortened V by 4 bases and J by 1 base, and 8 bases separated the two germline ends. In germline, CDR1 is MDHEN, CDR2 SYDVKM.

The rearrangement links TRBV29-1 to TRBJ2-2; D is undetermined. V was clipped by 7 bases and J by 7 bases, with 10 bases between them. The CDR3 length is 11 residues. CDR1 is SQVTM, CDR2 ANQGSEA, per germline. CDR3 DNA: TGCAGCGCCGAAACTGGCGGGGAGCTGTTTTTT. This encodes CSAETGGELFF.

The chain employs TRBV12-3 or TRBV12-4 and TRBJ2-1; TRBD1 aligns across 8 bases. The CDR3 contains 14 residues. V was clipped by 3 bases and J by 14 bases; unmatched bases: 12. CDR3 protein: CASSFFLQSDREFF. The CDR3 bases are TGTGCCAGCAGTTTTTTTCTTCAGTCGGACAGGGAGTTCTTC.